This entry lists 9 T cell receptor beta chains sequenced from one sample in a study of beta chain features in type 1 diabetes. The isolated RNA, all of it, was reverse transcribed, so expressed TCRB transcripts were what got sequenced. Only in-frame clones appear in the TCRdb table, and some are missing; sequencing was by immunoSEQ multiplex PCR. The table has roughly 140,000 clones, 48% seen once. The material sequenced was Tregs from blood. These receptors all stem from a man between 18 and 29 years old in good health.

This clone was detected a few times. This chain uses TRBV29-1 with TRBJ1-2, with a weak D call TRBD1 (6 bases). V gave up 7 bases and J gave up 4 bases, with 22 bases separating them. Looked up from germline, CDR1 is SQVTM and CDR2 is ANQGSEA. The CDR3 has 15 amino acids. The CDR3, as DNA: TGCAGCGCCCGGTCGGACAGTTTCGGTATCTATGGCTACACCTTC. This codes for CSARSDSFGIYGYTF.

Only a few counts were recorded for this clone. The chain uses TRBV7-2 and TRBJ2-7; TRBD2 matches at 9 bases. Germline V CDR1 and CDR2: SGHTA, FQGNSA. V lost 6 bases to trimming and J lost 3 bases; unmatched junction nucleotides: 9. The CDR3 length is 15 residues. The chain's CDR3 is CASRPKRLAVYEQYF. The CDR3 nucleotides are TGTGCCAGCAGACCGAAACGACTAGCGGTCTACGAGCAGTACTTC.

The rearrangement links TRBV4-2 to TRBJ2-1; 10 bases match TRBD2. The length of the CDR3 is 13 residues. Germline CDR1 is LGHNA and CDR2 is YNFKEQ. The trim removed 4 bases at V and 8 bases at J, leaving 2 bases unmatched. The CDR3 protein is CASSPGTSDEQFF. CDR3 sequence (DNA): TGTGCCAGCAGCCCGGGGACTAGCGATGAGCAGTTCTTC.

The J gene is TRBJ2-1, the V gene TRBV9; 7 bases map to TRBD2. Germline assignment: CDR1 SGDLS and CDR2 YYNGEE. The CDR3 totals 14 residues. With V trimmed by 0 bases and J by 3 bases, 0 bases remained unmatched. The CDR3 nucleotides read TGTGCCAGCAGCGTAGCTAGCGGCTACAATGAGCAGTTCTTC. Protein: CASSVASGYNEQFF.

J is TRBJ1-5 and V is TRBV28; no clear D. The CDR3 length is 16 residues. Per germline, CDR1 MDHEN and CDR2 SYDVKM. V lost 2 bases to trimming and J lost 6 bases, with 17 bases between them. The CDR3 bases are TGTGCCAGCAGTTTACGGTCGAGGGAAGTAGCTCAGCCCCAGCATTTT. Residues: CASSLRSREVAQPQHF.

The gene calls are TRBV4-2 and TRBJ2-3, with 8 bases identical to TRBD2. The V gene end was trimmed by 4 bases and the J gene end by 4 bases; junction bases not matched to a gene: 19. CDR1 and CDR2 (germline): LGHNA, YNFKEQ. The CDR3 consists of 19 residues. CDR3 DNA sequence: TGTGCCAGCAGCCGGCGGGGGGCTCTAGCGCTGGATGGGGCAGATACGCAGTATTTT. This codes for CASSRRGALALDGADTQYF.

This clone was picked up a small number of times. The V call is TRBV27, the J call TRBJ2-6, with TRBD2 as a possible D gene (5 bases). CDR3 length: 15 residues. The V gene's germline CDR1 is MNHEY and CDR2 SMNVEV (reference sequence). Trimming stripped 1 base from V and 4 bases from J, with 8 bases between. The CDR3 loop reads CASSLLAPGANVLTF. The CDR3 DNA reads as TGTGCCAGCAGTTTATTAGCGCCCGGGGCCAACGTCCTGACTTTC.

This chain uses TRBV9 with TRBJ2-7; TRBD1 agrees at 7 bases. V lost 0 bases to trimming and J lost 6 bases; unmatched junction nucleotides: 6. The CDR3 runs to 14 residues. Germline V CDR1 and CDR2: SGDLS, YYNGEE. CDR3 amino acids: CASSVARQGSEQYF. The CDR3 DNA sequence: TGTGCCAGCAGCGTAGCGAGACAGGGCTCCGAGCAGTACTTC. The whole variable domain, remainder taken from reference TRBV9 and TRBJ2-7, is DSGVTQTPKHLITATGQRVTLRCSPRSGDLSVYWYQQSLDQGLQFLIQYYNGEERAKGNILERFSAQQFPDLHSELNLSSLELGDSALYFCASSVARQGSEQYFGPGTRLTVT.

The chain uses TRBV7-9 and TRBJ2-1, with 13 bases fitting TRBD2. Germline V CDR1 and CDR2: SEHNR, FQNEAQ (reference sequence). The J segment lost 5 bases and the V segment lost 4 bases, leaving 8 bases of the junction unmatched. This CDR3 is built from 17 residues. The CDR3: CASSSRTSGRINNEQFF. CDR3 nucleotide sequence: TGTGCCAGCAGCTCCCGGACTAGCGGGAGAATAAACAATGAGCAGTTCTTC.